Listed here are 10 T cell receptor beta chains from one sample, sequenced in a study of control samples from healthy donors and cancer patients. Clones were read by immunoSEQ multiplex PCR, and TCRdb kept only the in-frame ones, dropping some. The table shows 70,000 to 100,000 clones, with 91% occurring only once. Specimen: blood. These receptors came from a man aged 50 to 59 in good health.

The V and J genes are TRBV10-1 and TRBJ2-1; 7 bases match TRBD2. The V segment lost 5 bases and the J segment 6 bases; nucleotides outside the gene matches: 4. Germline V gene data show CDR1 as WNHNN and CDR2 as SYGVQD (reference sequence). This CDR3 contains 13 residues. CDR3 coding DNA: TGCGCCAGCAGTTTTTCTAGCGGCAATGAGCAGTTCTTC. Protein product: CASSFSSGNEQFF.

J is TRBJ2-3 and V is TRBV3-1 (or the pseudogene TRBV3-2), with D perhaps TRBD2 (6 bases). Trimming left V 4 bases short and J 3 bases short, with 8 bases between. CDR3 length: 13 amino acids. Per the germline V gene, CDR1 is LGHDT and CDR2 is YNNKEL (reference sequence). CDR3 residues: CASSPRGTDTQYF. CDR3 bases: TGTGCCAGCAGCCCGCGGGGTACAGATACGCAGTATTTT.

This clone was recorded only once. The chain is built from TRBV19 and TRBJ1-1, with D hard to call. The CDR3 has 14 residues. Germline V gene data show CDR1 as LNHDA and CDR2 as SQIVND (reference sequence). V lost 3 bases and J lost 5, with 13 bases in between. The DNA for the CDR3 is TGTGCCAGTAGTATGACCCGGCCAGGAACTGAAGCTTTCTTT. It is translated as CASSMTRPGTEAFF.

The chain combines TRBV6-2 or TRBV6-3 with TRBJ1-1; unclear D gene. The CDR3 extends over 11 amino acids. Germline V gene sequence: CDR1 MNHEY, CDR2 SVGEGT. V lost 1 base, J lost 3 bases, and 0 bases lay in between. CDR3 amino acids: CASSYYTEAFF. Written as DNA, the CDR3 is TGTGCCAGCAGTTACTACACTGAAGCTTTCTTT.

The chain carries TRBV6-4 and TRBJ1-1; D unclear. V was trimmed by 6 bases and J by 4 bases, leaving 12 bases between them. Germline V gene sequence: CDR1 MRHNA, CDR2 SNTAGT. CDR3 length: 13 amino acids. CDR3 in amino acids: CASSPGRFTEAFF. CDR3 sequence (DNA): TGTGCCAGCAGCCCCGGTCGGTTCACTGAAGCTTTCTTT.

This chain uses TRBV6-1 with TRBJ2-4; D ambiguous. Trimming shortened V by 2 bases and J by 1 base, and 12 bases separated the two germline ends. Looked up from germline, CDR1 is MNHNS and CDR2 is SASEGT. This CDR3 has 16 residues. The DNA for the CDR3 is TGTGCCAGCAGTGAATTGATGGTAATGGCCAAAAACATTCAGTACTTC. This sequence encodes CASSELMVMAKNIQYF.

The V call is TRBV5-8, the J call TRBJ2-5; 7 nucleotides align to TRBD2. The CDR3 runs 14 residues. Losses at the gene ends were 0 bases for V and 5 bases for J; bases not matched to a gene: 4. The germline V gene encodes CDR1 SGHTS and CDR2 YDEGEE. Here the CDR3 reads CASSLAGGMETQYF. The DNA for the CDR3 is TGTGCCAGCAGCTTGGCGGGGGGTATGGAGACCCAGTACTTC.

The chain uses TRBV7-2 and TRBJ1-1; D is unresolved. Trimming cost V 2 bases and J 3 bases, with 10 bases left between them. The CDR3 spans 14 residues. Germline CDR1 is SGHTA and CDR2 is FQGNSA. CDR3 sequence reads: CASSLYVFDTEAFF. The CDR3 DNA reads TGTGCCAGCAGCTTATACGTGTTCGACACTGAAGCTTTCTTT.

This rearrangement joins TRBV19 to TRBJ1-5; D is uncertain. Trimming shortened V by 5 bases and J by 1 base, and 12 bases separated the two germline ends. Germline V gene data show CDR1 as LNHDA and CDR2 as SQIVND (reference sequence). This CDR3 region has 15 residues. The CDR3 DNA sequence: TGTGCCAGTAGTTGGACGGTGGGGAGCAATCAGCCCCAGCATTTT. This gives the protein CASSWTVGSNQPQHF.

The sample holds one count of this clone. The chain links TRBV29-1 to TRBJ2-5, with TRBD2 matching over 8 bases. The CDR3 sequence is 13 residues long. Germline V gives CDR1 SQVTM, CDR2 ANQGSEA. The V and J ends lost 7 bases and 5 bases, in that order; junction bases with no gene match: 9. CDR3 sequence: CSGTPGLDETQYF. Written as DNA, the CDR3 is TGCAGCGGTACCCCGGGACTAGACGAGACCCAGTACTTC.